A selection of T cell receptor beta chains follows, all from one sample in a study of T-cell memory formation after mild COVID-19. TCRdb reprocessed the 5' RACE reads via MiXCR and lists one record per CDR3 protein. The sample lists about 430,000 distinct CDR3 sequences, over 15% occurring once. Sample: PBMCs or a T cell subset sorted from them (not recorded which). These receptor sequences come from a man aged 18 to 29 who had mild COVID-19 (a few samples of this study predate the infection). Cell type and time point are not known. Each CDR3 is given with its conserved first and last residue. Each record gives: clone size, CDR3 length, V gene, J gene, D gene, CDR3 DNA, CDR3 protein. The D gene is left open where the match is weak. A row's size may be missing; if present it is once, few, many or a size class.

-	15	TRBV20-1	TRBJ1-5	-	TGCAGTGCTGGAGGAACAGGGTCGGGCAATCAGCCCCAGCATTTT	CSAGGTGSGNQPQHF
few	15	TRBV7-2	TRBJ1-5	-	TGTGCCAGCAGCTTATCTGCCGGCAGCAATCAGCCCCAGCATTTT	CASSLSAGSNQPQHF
-	14	TRBV5-1	TRBJ2-2	-	TGCGCCAGCAGCTTGCGGGCGAGCACCGGGGAGCTGTTTTTT	CASSLRASTGELFF
few	16	TRBV5-1	TRBJ2-5	TRBD2	TGCGCCAGCAGCCTACTCTCTGCGGGGAGGGGTGAGACCCAGTACTTC	CASSLLSAGRGETQYF
-	17	TRBV6-5	TRBJ1-2	-	TGTGCCAGCAGTTACTTGTCCCCCACAATTGTTAACTATGGCTACACCTTC	CASSYLSPTIVNYGYTF
few	12	TRBV5-4	TRBJ2-1	-	TGTGCCAGCAGCTTGGGACCCGGTGAGCAGTTCTTC	CASSLGPGEQFF
few	18	TRBV4-3	TRBJ1-1	-	TGCGCCAGCAGCCCTTGGGGCGCCCCGGGCCAAGCGAACACTGAAGCTTTCTTT	CASSPWGAPGQANTEAFF
-	16	TRBV6-4	TRBJ2-1	TRBD2	TGTGCCAGCAGTGAGACTAGCGGGGGGCTTTACAATGAGCAGTTCTTC	CASSETSGGLYNEQFF
-	14	TRBV5-1	TRBJ1-2	-	TGCGCCAGCAGTCCCCGCGGCCGCGAGTATGGCTACACCTTC	CASSPRGREYGYTF
few	15	TRBV4-1	TRBJ2-5	-	TGCGCCAGCAGCCAGATTAGGGGGGCCGTGGAGACCCAGTACTTC	CASSQIRGAVETQYF
-	12	TRBV7-9	TRBJ1-4	-	TGTGCCAGACAGGGCTCTAATGAAAAACTGTTTTTT	CARQGSNEKLFF
-	13	TRBV28	TRBJ2-7	-	TGTGCCAGCACTCAGGGGCAGACCTACGAGCAGTACTTC	CASTQGQTYEQYF
-	14	TRBV7-2	TRBJ2-7	TRBD1	TGTGCCAGCAGCGAAGACAGGGGGGTACACGAGCAGTACTTC	CASSEDRGVHEQYF
few	16	TRBV6-5	TRBJ1-1	-	TGTGCCAGCAGTTACGGGGACGGGTTTAGGAGCACTGAAGCTTTCTTT	CASSYGDGFRSTEAFF
few	15	TRBV7-3	TRBJ2-3	TRBD2	TGTGCCAGCAGTCCCCTAGCGGGGGGGGGAGATACGCAGTATTTT	CASSPLAGGGDTQYF
few	12	TRBV29-1	TRBJ2-3	-	TGCAGCGTTGAGATCAGCACAGATACGCAGTATTTT	CSVEISTDTQYF
few	14	TRBV11-2	TRBJ2-3	-	TGTGCCAGCAAGCTGTGGGAGAGCACAGATACGCAGTATTTT	CASKLWESTDTQYF
-	12	TRBV11-2	TRBJ2-5	-	TGTGCCAGCAGCACCGCGGTGGAGACCCAGTACTTC	CASSTAVETQYF
few	20	TRBV12-3/TRBV12-4	TRBJ2-2	-	TGTGCCAGCAGTTTAGCGCGTTTAGGACCAGGGAAGGTCGACACCGGGGAGCTGTTTTTT	CASSLARLGPGKVDTGELFF
few	12	TRBV20-1	TRBJ2-3	-	TGCAGTGCTAGAGAGCCTACAGATACGCAGTATTTT	CSAREPTDTQYF
-	15	TRBV18	TRBJ1-3	-	TGTGCCAGCTCACCCAACAGCGTTTCTGGAAACACCATATATTTT	CASSPNSVSGNTIYF
few	16	TRBV6-6	TRBJ2-1	-	TGTGCCAGCAGTTATAATGCCGGGCTTGTTGGCGATGAGCAGTTCTTC	CASSYNAGLVGDEQFF
-	14	TRBV5-1	TRBJ2-7	TRBD1	TGCGCCAGCAGCGGGACAGGGGGCAGGTACGAGCAGTACTTC	CASSGTGGRYEQYF
many	15	TRBV27	TRBJ1-6	-	TGTGCCAGCAGTTTATCGAACAGGGTGTATTCACCCCTCCACTTT	CASSLSNRVYSPLHF
few	15	TRBV29-1	TRBJ2-5	-	TGCAGCGTTCCCCCGTCCGGGGGCCGGGGAGAGACCCAGTACTTC	CSVPPSGGRGETQYF